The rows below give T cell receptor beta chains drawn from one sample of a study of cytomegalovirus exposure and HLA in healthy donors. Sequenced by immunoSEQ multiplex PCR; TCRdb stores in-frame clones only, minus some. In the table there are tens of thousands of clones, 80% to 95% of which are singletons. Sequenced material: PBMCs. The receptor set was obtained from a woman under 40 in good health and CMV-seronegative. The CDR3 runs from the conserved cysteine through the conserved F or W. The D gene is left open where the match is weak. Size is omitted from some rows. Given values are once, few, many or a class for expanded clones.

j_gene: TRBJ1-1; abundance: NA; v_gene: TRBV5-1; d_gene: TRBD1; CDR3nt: TGCGCCAGCAGCTGGACAGGGCAGGACACTGAAGCTTTCTTT; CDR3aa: CASSWTGQDTEAFF
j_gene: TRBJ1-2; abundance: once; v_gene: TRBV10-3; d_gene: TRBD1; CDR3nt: TGTGCCATCAGTGAGTCCGGGACCACAGGGGGTGGCTACACCTTC; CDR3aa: CAISESGTTGGGYTF
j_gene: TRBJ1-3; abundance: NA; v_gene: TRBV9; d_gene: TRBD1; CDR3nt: TGTGCCAGCAGCGCGGGACAGGGGATCCCTGGAAACACCATATATTTT; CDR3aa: CASSAGQGIPGNTIYF
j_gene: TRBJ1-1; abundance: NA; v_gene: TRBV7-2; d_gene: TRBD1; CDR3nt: TGTGCCAGCAGCCCGGACAGGGGGCGCACTGAAGCTTTCTTT; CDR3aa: CASSPDRGRTEAFF
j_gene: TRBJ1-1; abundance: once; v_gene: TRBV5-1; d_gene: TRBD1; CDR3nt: TGCGCCAGCAGCTTTGACAGGGGGGGTCATGGTACTGAAGCTTTCTTT; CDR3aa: CASSFDRGGHGTEAFF
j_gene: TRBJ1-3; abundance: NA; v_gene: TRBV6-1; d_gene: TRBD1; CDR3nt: TGTGCCAGCAGTGGACAGGGGGTCAGTGGAAACACCATATATTTT; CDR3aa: CASSGQGVSGNTIYF
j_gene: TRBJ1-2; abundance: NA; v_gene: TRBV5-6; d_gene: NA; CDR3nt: TGTGCCAGCAGCTTGGGTCAGGAAGGCTATGGCTACACCTTC; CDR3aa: CASSLGQEGYGYTF
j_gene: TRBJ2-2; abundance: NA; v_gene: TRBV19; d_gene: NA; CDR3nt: TGTGCCAGTAGCTATGACTTCGCGAACACCGGGGAGCTGTTTTTT; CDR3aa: CASSYDFANTGELFF
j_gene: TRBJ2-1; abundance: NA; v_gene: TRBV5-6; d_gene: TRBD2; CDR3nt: TGTGCCAGCAGCTTGCCTAGCGGGGGCTACAATGAGCAGTTCTTC; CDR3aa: CASSLPSGGYNEQFF
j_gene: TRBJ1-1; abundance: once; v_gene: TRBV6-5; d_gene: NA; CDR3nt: TGTGCCAGTATTCCAATCCTAGGGGGGAACACTGAAGCTTTCTTT; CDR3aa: CASIPILGGNTEAFF
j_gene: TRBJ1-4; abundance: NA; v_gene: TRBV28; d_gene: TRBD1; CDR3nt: TGTGCCAGCAGCTGGGGGGGACAGGGTGAAAAACTGTTTTTT; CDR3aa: CASSWGGQGEKLFF
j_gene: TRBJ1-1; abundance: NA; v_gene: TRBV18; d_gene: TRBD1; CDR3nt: TGTGCCAGCTCACCGAGGACTACCGGGACAGGGGGCGCGGCGAACACTGAAGCTTTCTTT; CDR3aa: CASSPRTTGTGGAANTEAFF